A selection of T cell receptor beta chains follows, all from one sample in a study of technical replicates of blood from several donors. The protocol was immunoSEQ multiplex PCR, while the TCRdb copy is restricted to in-frame clones and leaves out a portion. The sample lists about 80,000 clones, roughly 98% occurring once. Sequencing used T cells isolated from PBMCs. These receptor sequences come from a human donor in good health. CDR3s include the opening cysteine and the closing phenylalanine or tryptophan. The order of the fields is V gene, J gene, clone size, D gene, CDR3 DNA, CDR3 protein. The D gene is left open where the match is weak. A clone size is listed for some rows: how often the clone was seen (once, few, many), or a class if it is expanded.

V: TRBV7-6
J: TRBJ1-4
size: .
D: .
DNA: TGTGCCAGCAGCTTGAGCGGGCCGTGGGGAAAACTGTTTTTT
CDR3: CASSLSGPWGKLFF

V: TRBV10-1
J: TRBJ2-7
size: .
D: TRBD2
DNA: TGCGCCAGCAGTGACGGCGGGAGTAGCGACGAGCAGTACTTC
CDR3: CASSDGGSSDEQYF

V: TRBV5-1
J: TRBJ2-7
size: .
D: .
DNA: TGCGCCAGCAGCTTGTCCCTTGATAGCGCAAACTTCTACGAGCAGTACTTC
CDR3: CASSLSLDSANFYEQYF

V: TRBV7-9
J: TRBJ2-7
size: few
D: .
DNA: TGTGCCAGCAGCTTAGTGGCCAGGGACTACGAGCAGTACTTC
CDR3: CASSLVARDYEQYF

V: TRBV5-1
J: TRBJ2-1
size: .
D: TRBD1
DNA: TGCGCCAGCAGCAAAACGACAGGGGGCGGCGGGAATGAGCAGTTCTTC
CDR3: CASSKTTGGGGNEQFF

V: TRBV11-2
J: TRBJ2-5
size: .
D: TRBD2
DNA: TGTGCCAGCAGCTGGGAGCGCGGGAGAAAAGAGACCCAGTACTTC
CDR3: CASSWERGRKETQYF

V: TRBV19
J: TRBJ1-1
size: .
D: .
DNA: TGTGCCACTTACCCTCGCGGGGACCCTCGTAACGCTTTCTTT
CDR3: CATYPRGDPRNAFF

V: TRBV5-1
J: TRBJ1-1
size: .
D: TRBD1
DNA: TGCGCCAGCAGCTTGGCTTTGACAGGGGGCATGGATGAAGCTTTCTTT
CDR3: CASSLALTGGMDEAFF

V: TRBV10-2
J: TRBJ1-3
size: once
D: .
DNA: TGCGCCAGCAGTGAGTCGGGGACTCACTCTGGAAACACCATATATTTT
CDR3: CASSESGTHSGNTIYF

V: TRBV4-1
J: TRBJ1-1
size: .
D: TRBD1
DNA: TGCGCCAGCAGCCAAGAAAGGGGGCAAGACACTGAAGCTTTCTTT
CDR3: CASSQERGQDTEAFF

V: TRBV7-9
J: TRBJ2-7
size: .
D: TRBD2
DNA: TGTGCCAGCCGGAGGGAGGCTAGCGGGGGCTACGAGCAGTACTTC
CDR3: CASRREASGGYEQYF

V: TRBV7-9
J: TRBJ2-3
size: .
D: .
DNA: TGTGCCAGCAGCTCCGGGTTAGATACGCAGTATTTT
CDR3: CASSSGLDTQYF

V: TRBV5-4
J: TRBJ2-3
size: .
D: .
DNA: TGTGCCAGCAGCTTTTCACGTTCGGGAGGCACAGATACGCAGTATTTT
CDR3: CASSFSRSGGTDTQYF

V: TRBV5-1
J: TRBJ1-2
size: .
D: .
DNA: TGCGCCAGCAGCTTGGACAGGCATGGCTACACCTTC
CDR3: CASSLDRHGYTF

V: TRBV25-1
J: TRBJ1-3
size: .
D: TRBD1
DNA: TGTGCCAGCAGTGACGACAGGGCTGGAAACACCATATATTTT
CDR3: CASSDDRAGNTIYF

V: TRBV7-9
J: TRBJ1-1
size: .
D: .
DNA: TGTGCCAGCAGCTTCAGGGAATACACTGAAGCTTTCTTT
CDR3: CASSFREYTEAFF

V: TRBV19
J: TRBJ1-1
size: .
D: .
DNA: TGTGCCAGTAGGCTACAGGTCCTCCACACTGAAGCTTTCTTT
CDR3: CASRLQVLHTEAFF

V: TRBV7-9
J: TRBJ1-1
size: .
D: .
DNA: TGTGCCAGCAGCTTACGAGCAGGGCTGATGAACACTGAAGCTTTCTTT
CDR3: CASSLRAGLMNTEAFF

V: TRBV29-1
J: TRBJ2-5
size: .
D: TRBD2
DNA: TGCAGCGTTGGCGGACTAGCCGGAGGGGGAAAGACCCAGTACTTC
CDR3: CSVGGLAGGGKTQYF

V: TRBV6-1
J: TRBJ1-4
size: .
D: .
DNA: TGTGCCAGCAGTAGCACATGGGGAGACGAAAAACTGTTTTTT
CDR3: CASSSTWGDEKLFF

V: TRBV2
J: TRBJ2-4
size: .
D: TRBD2
DNA: TGTGCCAGCAGCATACTAGCGGGGGGGGCCAAAAACATTCAGTACTTC
CDR3: CASSILAGGAKNIQYF

V: TRBV7-9
J: TRBJ1-1
size: .
D: .
DNA: TGTGCCAGCAGCCCCCATAGTCTAGGTTTAGACACTGAAGCTTTCTTT
CDR3: CASSPHSLGLDTEAFF

V: TRBV27
J: TRBJ1-5
size: .
D: .
DNA: TGTGCCAGCAGTTCACTCAATAGCAATCAGCCCCAGCATTTT
CDR3: CASSSLNSNQPQHF